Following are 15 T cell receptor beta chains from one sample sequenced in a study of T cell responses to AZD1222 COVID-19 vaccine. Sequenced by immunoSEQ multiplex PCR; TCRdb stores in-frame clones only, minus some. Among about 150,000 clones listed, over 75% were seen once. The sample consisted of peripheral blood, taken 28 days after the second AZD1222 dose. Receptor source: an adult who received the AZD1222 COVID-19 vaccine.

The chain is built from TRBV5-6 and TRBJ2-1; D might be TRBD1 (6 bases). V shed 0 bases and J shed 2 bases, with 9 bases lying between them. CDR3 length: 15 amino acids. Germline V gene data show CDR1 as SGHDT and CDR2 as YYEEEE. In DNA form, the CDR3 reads TGTGCCAGCAGCTTGGACAGGGTGGCCTACAATGAGCAGTTCTTC. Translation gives CASSLDRVAYNEQFF.

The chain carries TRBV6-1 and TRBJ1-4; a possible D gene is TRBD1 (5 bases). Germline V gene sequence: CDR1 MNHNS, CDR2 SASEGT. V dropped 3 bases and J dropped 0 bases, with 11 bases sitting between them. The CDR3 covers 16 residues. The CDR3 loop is CASSEVQAATNEKLFF. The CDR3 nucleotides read TGTGCCAGCAGTGAGGTACAGGCGGCAACTAATGAAAAACTGTTTTTT.

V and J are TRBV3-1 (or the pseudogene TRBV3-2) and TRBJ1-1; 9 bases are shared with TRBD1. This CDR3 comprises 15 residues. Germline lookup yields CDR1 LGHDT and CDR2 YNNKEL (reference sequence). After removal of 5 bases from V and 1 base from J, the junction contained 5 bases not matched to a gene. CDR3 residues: CASSADRGTNTEAFF. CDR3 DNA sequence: TGTGCCAGCAGCGCCGACAGGGGGACGAACACTGAAGCTTTCTTT.

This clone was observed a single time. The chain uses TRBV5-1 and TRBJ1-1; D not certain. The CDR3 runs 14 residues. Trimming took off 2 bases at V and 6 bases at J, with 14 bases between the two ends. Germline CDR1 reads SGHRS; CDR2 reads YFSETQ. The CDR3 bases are TGCGCCAGCAGCTTAAGGCCTCTTGCTTCTGAAGCTTTCTTT. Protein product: CASSLRPLASEAFF.

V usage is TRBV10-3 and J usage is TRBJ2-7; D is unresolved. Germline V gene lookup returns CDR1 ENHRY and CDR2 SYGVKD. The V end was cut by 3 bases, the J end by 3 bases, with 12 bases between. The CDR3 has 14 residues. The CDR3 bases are TGTGCCATCAGTGATGCGTTCTACAACTACGAGCAGTACTTC. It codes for CAISDAFYNYEQYF.

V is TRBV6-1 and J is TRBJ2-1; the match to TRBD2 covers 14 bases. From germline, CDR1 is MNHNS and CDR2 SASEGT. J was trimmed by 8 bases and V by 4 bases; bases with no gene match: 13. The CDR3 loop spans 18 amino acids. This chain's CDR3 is CASSAGTSGRYIGHEQFF. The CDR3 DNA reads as TGTGCCAGCAGTGCCGGGACTAGCGGGAGATATATTGGGCATGAGCAGTTCTTC.

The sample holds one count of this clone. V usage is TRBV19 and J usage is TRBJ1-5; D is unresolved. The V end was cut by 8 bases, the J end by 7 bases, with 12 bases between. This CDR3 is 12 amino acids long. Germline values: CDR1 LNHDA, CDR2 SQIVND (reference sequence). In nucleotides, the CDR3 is TGTGCCAGTTCAAACCAGCGGCAGCCCCAGCATTTT. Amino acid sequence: CASSNQRQPQHF.

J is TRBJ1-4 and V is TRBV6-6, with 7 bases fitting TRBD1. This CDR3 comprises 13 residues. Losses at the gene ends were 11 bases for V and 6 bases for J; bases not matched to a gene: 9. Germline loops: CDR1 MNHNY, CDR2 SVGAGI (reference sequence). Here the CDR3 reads CASHRGNHEKLFF. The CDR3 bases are TGTGCCTCCCACAGGGGAAATCATGAAAAACTGTTTTTT.

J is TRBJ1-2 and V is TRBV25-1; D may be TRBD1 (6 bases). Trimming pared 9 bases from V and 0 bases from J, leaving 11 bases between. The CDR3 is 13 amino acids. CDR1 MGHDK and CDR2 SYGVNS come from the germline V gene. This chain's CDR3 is CASRGIANYGYTF. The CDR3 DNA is TGTGCCAGTAGGGGGATAGCTAACTATGGCTACACCTTC.

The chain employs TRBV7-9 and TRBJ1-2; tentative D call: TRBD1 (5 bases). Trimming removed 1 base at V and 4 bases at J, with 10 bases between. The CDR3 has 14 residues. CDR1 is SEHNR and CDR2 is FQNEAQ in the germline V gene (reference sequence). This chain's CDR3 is CASSLDQGFYGYTF. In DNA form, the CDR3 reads TGTGCCAGCAGCTTAGATCAGGGTTTCTATGGCTACACCTTC.

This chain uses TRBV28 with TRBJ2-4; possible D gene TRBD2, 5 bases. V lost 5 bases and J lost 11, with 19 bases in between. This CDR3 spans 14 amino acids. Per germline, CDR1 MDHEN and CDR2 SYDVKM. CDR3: CASSPPSSGYVQYF. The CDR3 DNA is TGTGCCAGCAGTCCACCTAGCTCAGGATACGTTCAGTACTTC.

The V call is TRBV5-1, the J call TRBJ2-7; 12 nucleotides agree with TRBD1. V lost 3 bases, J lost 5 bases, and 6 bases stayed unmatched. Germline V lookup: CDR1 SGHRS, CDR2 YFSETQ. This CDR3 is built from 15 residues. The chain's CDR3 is CASSSSRDRGHEQYF. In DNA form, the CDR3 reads TGCGCCAGCAGCTCGAGCCGGGACAGGGGGCACGAGCAGTACTTC.

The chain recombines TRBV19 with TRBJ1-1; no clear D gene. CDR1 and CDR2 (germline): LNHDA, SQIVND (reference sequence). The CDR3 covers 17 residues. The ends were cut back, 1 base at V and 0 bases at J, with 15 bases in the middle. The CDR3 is CASSIGGSRLMNTEAFF. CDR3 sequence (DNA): TGTGCCAGTAGTATAGGCGGCAGCCGGCTTATGAACACTGAAGCTTTCTTT.

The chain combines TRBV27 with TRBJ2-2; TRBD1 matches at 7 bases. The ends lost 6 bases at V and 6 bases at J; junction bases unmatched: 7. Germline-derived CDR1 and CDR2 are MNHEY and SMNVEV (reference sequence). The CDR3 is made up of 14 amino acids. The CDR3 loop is CASRHRGGAGELFF. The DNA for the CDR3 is TGTGCCAGCAGACACAGGGGTGGGGCCGGGGAGCTGTTTTTT.

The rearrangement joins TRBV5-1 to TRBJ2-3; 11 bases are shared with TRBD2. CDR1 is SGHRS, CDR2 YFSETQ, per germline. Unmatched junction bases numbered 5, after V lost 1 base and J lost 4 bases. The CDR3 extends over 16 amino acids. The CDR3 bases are TGCGCCAGCAGCTTGATTCTAGCGGGAGGTTCAGATACGCAGTATTTT. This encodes CASSLILAGGSDTQYF.